This TCR beta chain was recorded in a study of blood T cell repertoires in COVID-19. Background on the study: COVID-19 samples collected from the United States, Italy and Spain covered acute and convalescent phases. PBMCs, B-cell-depleted T cells, or T cells provided the cDNA or gDNA that made up the material.

Method: immunoSEQ multiplex PCR; TCRdb's copy keeps in-frame clones and lacks some. Altogether about 290,000 clones are present, roughly nine tenths being singletons, with the ten largest covering about 1.7%. Germline V gives CDR1 SGHTA, CDR2 FQGTGA. The CDR3 is 15 amino acids. Participants' own reports of clinical history determined their cohort assignment. Cohort 3 donors were reported recovered after two negative PCRs, clearance, or symptom resolution. Note on this clone: Germline is not matched at one junction end, which may reflect a read error.

The clonotype was recovered from a middle-aged woman who had recovered from COVID-19. The sample was PBMCs or T cells enriched from blood (not recorded which). The rearrangement uses TRBV7-3 and TRBJ2-1; D might be TRBD1 (6 bases). For the CDR3, the DNA is TGTGCCAGCAGCCTAACAGCTACCGGGACACATGAGCAGTTCTTC. Translation gives CASSLTATGTHEQFF.